Presented here are 17 T cell receptor beta chains from one specimen sequenced in a study of cytomegalovirus exposure and HLA in healthy donors. Amplification used 60 Vbeta primers and 13 Jbeta primers. Profiling relied on immunoSEQ multiplex PCR, and the TCRdb table lists in-frame clones only, not all of them. The table records 110,000 to 150,000 clones, about 85% of them present only once. Input material: PBMCs. Receptors originate from a female donor in good health and CMV-seronegative.

The chain uses TRBV18 and TRBJ2-7, with 8 positions matching TRBD1. CDR3 length equals 15 residues. Germline values: CDR1 KGHSH, CDR2 LQKENI. V trimming: 2 bases; J trimming: 6 bases; junction bases outside the gene matches: 9. The CDR3 DNA follows: TGTGCCAGCTCACCAAGATCGACAGGGGACGGCGAGCAGTACTTC. Its protein product is CASSPRSTGDGEQYF.

The CDR3 spells CASSLGGQREHGYTF. The CDR3 DNA reads as TGTGCCAGCAGCTTGGGGGGACAGCGGGAGCATGGCTACACCTTC. The rearrangement joins TRBV5-4 to TRBJ1-2, with 7 bases identical to TRBD1. Germline V gene sequence: CDR1 SGHNT, CDR2 YYREEE (reference sequence). The CDR3 is 15 residues long. V lost 0 bases, J lost 6 bases, and 8 bases stayed unmatched. The full variable domain, rest sourced from reference TRBV5-4 and TRBJ1-2, is ETGVTQSPTHLIKTRGQQVTLRCSSQSGHNTVSWYQQALGQGPQFIFQYYREEENGRGNFPPRFSGLQFPNYSSELNVNALELDDSALYLCASSLGGQREHGYTFGSGTRLTVV.

Here the CDR3 DNA reads TGTGCCAGCACATGGGGGAGGAATGAGCAGTTCTTC. Amino acids: CASTWGRNEQFF. The chain joins TRBV7-9 to TRBJ2-1, with TRBD2 as a possible D gene (6 bases). The V gene lost 7 bases and the J gene lost 7 bases, with 11 bases spanning the gap. CDR3 size: 12 residues. Germline CDR1 is SEHNR and CDR2 is FQNEAQ (reference sequence).

The chain has TRBV28 and TRBJ2-7; perhaps TRBD2 as D (6 bases). Between the trimmed V and J ends, which lost 6 bases and 2 bases, there was a span of 17 bases. CDR1 and CDR2 (germline): MDHEN, SYDVKM. The CDR3 has 15 residues. CDR3 nucleotides: TGTGCCAGCAGAACCCGATTCGGGGGTACCTACGAGCAGTACTTC. It encodes CASRTRFGGTYEQYF.

V usage is TRBV27 and J usage is TRBJ2-5; 9 nucleotides agree with TRBD2. J gave up 3 bases and V 5 bases, and 4 bases lay outside the gene matches. In germline, CDR1 is MNHEY, CDR2 SMNVEV (reference sequence). This CDR3 has 14 residues. The CDR3, as DNA: TGTGCCAGCAGTGGAAGACTAGCGGAAGAGACCCAGTACTTC. Its protein is CASSGRLAEETQYF.

CDR3 nucleotides: TGTGCCAGCAGCCAATCTGGGGCCCCAGGGGAGACCCAGTACTTC. Protein sequence: CASSQSGAPGETQYF. This sequence joins TRBV9 and TRBJ2-5; TRBD1 might be the D (5 bases). Germline lookup yields CDR1 SGDLS and CDR2 YYNGEE. This CDR3 has 15 amino acids. V gave up 4 bases and J gave up 5 bases, with 18 bases separating them.

The CDR3: CASSVGRGRMNTEAFF. Written as DNA, the CDR3 is TGTGCCAGCAGCGTAGGAAGGGGGCGGATGAACACTGAAGCTTTCTTT. This chain uses TRBV9 with TRBJ1-1, with 7 bases identical to TRBD1. V shed 0 bases and J 0 bases; nucleotides not matched to a gene: 5. CDR1 and CDR2 from the germline V gene are SGDLS and YYNGEE. The CDR3 extends over 16 amino acids.

The chain uses TRBV15 and TRBJ1-1, with D uncertain. The CDR3 has 13 amino acids. Trimming cost V 2 bases and J 1 base, with 5 bases left between them. The germline gives CDR1 LNHNV, CDR2 YYDKDF (reference sequence). The DNA of the CDR3 is TGTGCCACCAGCAGACGGGGGAACACTGAAGCTTTCTTT. Its protein product is CATSRRGNTEAFF.

The rearrangement links TRBV5-1 to TRBJ2-5, with TRBD2 identical over 12 bases. Germline loops: CDR1 SGHRS, CDR2 YFSETQ. This CDR3 is 17 amino acids long. Trimming removed 1 base from V and 4 bases from J; junction bases left unmatched: 8. The CDR3 sequence is CASSLRGLAGEGETQYF. In DNA, the CDR3 is TGCGCCAGCAGCTTGAGGGGACTAGCGGGTGAGGGAGAGACCCAGTACTTC.

The chain uses TRBV28 and TRBJ1-1; TRBD1 matches at 7 bases. The V and J ends lost 2 bases and 4 bases, in that order; junction bases with no gene match: 4. Germline values: CDR1 MDHEN, CDR2 SYDVKM. The CDR3 loop spans 14 amino acids. CDR3: CASSLVQGVTEAFF. CDR3 in DNA: TGTGCCAGCAGTTTAGTCCAGGGGGTCACTGAAGCTTTCTTT.

This clone was observed a few times. The J gene is TRBJ1-3, the V gene TRBV7-6; weak D call: TRBD1 (5 bases). Trimming left V 3 bases short and J 2 bases short, with 14 bases between. CDR1 is SGHVS and CDR2 is FNYEAQ in the germline V gene. This CDR3 has 16 residues. In DNA, the CDR3 is TGTGCCAGCAGCTTGCTCTACGGGGGAGCTGGAAACACCATATATTTT. Amino acids: CASSLLYGGAGNTIYF.

The chain carries TRBV25-1 and TRBJ2-3; perhaps TRBD2 as D (5 bases). This CDR3 has 13 amino acids. V was cut by 3 bases and J by 1 base, with 5 bases left in between. From germline, CDR1 is MGHDK and CDR2 SYGVNS. CDR3 sequence: CASSERGTDTQYF. CDR3 DNA sequence: TGTGCCAGCAGTGAGAGGGGCACAGATACGCAGTATTTT.

The chain links TRBV4-3 to TRBJ2-3; D is ambiguous. CDR1 and CDR2 from the germline V gene are LGHNA and YSLEER. Deletions cut 3 bases from V and 1 base from J, with 5 bases between. This CDR3 comprises 13 residues. DNA of the CDR3: TGCGCCAGCAGCCAGGGCCGCACAGATACGCAGTATTTT. Translating gives CASSQGRTDTQYF.

The CDR3 here is CASSLSETQYF. The CDR3 bases are TGTGCCAGCAGCTTATCGGAGACCCAGTACTTC. J is TRBJ2-5 and V is TRBV11-2; D ambiguous. Between the trimmed V and J ends, which lost 2 bases and 5 bases, there was a span of 3 bases. Germline V CDR1 and CDR2: SGHAT, FQNNGV. The CDR3 totals 11 residues.

J is TRBJ1-2 and V is TRBV9, with D possibly matching TRBD1 (5 bases). Trimming pared 3 bases from V and 4 bases from J, leaving 16 bases between. Looked up from germline, CDR1 is SGDLS and CDR2 is YYNGEE. The CDR3 sequence is 15 residues long. CDR3 in DNA: TGTGCCAGCAGCGACTCGACAGTATCAAGCTATGGCTACACCTTC. Translated: CASSDSTVSSYGYTF.

V is TRBV5-6 and J is TRBJ1-4, with 10 bases fitting TRBD1. Germline loops: CDR1 SGHDT, CDR2 YYEEEE. The CDR3 is made up of 15 amino acids. V shed 4 bases, J shed 8 bases, and the junction held 8 bases outside the gene matches. CDR3 sequence reads: CASSGDRGLGEKLFF. Written as DNA, the CDR3 is TGTGCCAGCAGCGGCGACAGGGGGCTTGGGGAAAAACTGTTTTTT.

This chain links TRBV5-1 with TRBJ2-1, with 7 bases identical to TRBD1. The V gene's germline CDR1 is SGHRS and CDR2 YFSETQ. This CDR3 spans 15 amino acids. V lost 3 bases to trimming and J lost 1 base; unmatched junction nucleotides: 4. The CDR3 protein is CASSSQGQSYNEQFF. In nucleotides, the CDR3 is TGCGCCAGCAGCTCACAGGGGCAATCCTACAATGAGCAGTTCTTC.